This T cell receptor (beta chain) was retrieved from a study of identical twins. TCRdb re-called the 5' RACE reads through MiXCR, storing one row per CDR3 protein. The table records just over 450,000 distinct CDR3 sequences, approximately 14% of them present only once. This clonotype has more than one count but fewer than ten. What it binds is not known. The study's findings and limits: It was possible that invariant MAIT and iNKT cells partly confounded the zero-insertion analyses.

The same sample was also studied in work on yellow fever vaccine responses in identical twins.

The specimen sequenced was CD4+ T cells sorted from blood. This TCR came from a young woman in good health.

This CDR3 is CASRNLVVTGAAKNIQYF. The CDR3 DNA sequence: TGCGCCAGCAGGAACTTGGTTGTGACGGGGGCTGCCAAAAACATTCAGTACTTC. The chain combines TRBV5-1 with TRBJ2-4; possibly TRBD1 or TRBD2 for D (6 bases each). This CDR3 contains 18 residues. Germline V gene lookup returns CDR1 SGHRS and CDR2 YFSETQ. Trimming stripped 5 bases from V and 1 base from J, with 22 bases between.